One and the same sample provided the 22 T cell receptor beta chains below, sequenced in a study of blood T cell repertoires in COVID-19. The table came from immunoSEQ multiplex PCR; TCRdb's copy has only in-frame clones and leaves some out. The repertoire holds about 150,000 clones, with approximately 85% as singletons. Sequenced material: peripheral blood. The receptors here all came from a man aged 55 to 70 with COVID-19, enrolled during active disease.

The chain's CDR3 is CASSDMLDSGSNQPQHF. CDR3 nucleotides: TGTGCCAGCAGTGATATGCTGGACAGCGGTAGCAATCAGCCCCAGCATTTT. The chain carries TRBV2 and TRBJ1-5; possible D gene TRBD1, 6 bases. The CDR3 spans 17 residues. The germline CDR1 and CDR2 sequences are SNHLY and FYNNEI. V was cut by 3 bases and J by 0 bases, with 15 bases left in between. Variable domain in full (rest from reference TRBV2 and TRBJ1-5): EPEVTQTPSHQVTQMGQEVILRCVPISNHLYFYWYRQILGQKVEFLVSFYNNEISEKSEIFDDQFSVERPDGSNFTLKIRSTKLEDSAMYFCASSDMLDSGSNQPQHFGDGTRLSIL.

The J gene is TRBJ1-4, the V gene TRBV7-8; D not certain. V lost 6 bases and J lost 4, with 12 bases in between. Germline CDR1 reads SGHVS; CDR2 reads FQNEAQ. The CDR3 covers 14 residues. The DNA for the CDR3 is TGTGCCAGCAGTCTCCAGGACTTTAATGAAAAACTGTTTTTT. It translates to CASSLQDFNEKLFF.

The rearrangement uses TRBV6-2 or TRBV6-3 and TRBJ2-1; 7 bases are a match to TRBD1. The length of the CDR3 is 14 residues. V dropped 4 bases and J dropped 3; count of bases not matched to a gene: 3. CDR1 MNHEY and CDR2 SVGEGT come from the germline V gene. CDR3 sequence reads: CASSSGQVYNEQFF. For the CDR3, the DNA is TGTGCCAGCAGTTCCGGACAGGTCTACAATGAGCAGTTCTTC.

The chain has TRBV9 and TRBJ1-5; TRBD1 agrees at 7 bases. The ends lost 4 bases at V and 3 bases at J; junction bases unmatched: 4. The germline CDR1 and CDR2 sequences are SGDLS and YYNGEE. CDR3 length: 14 amino acids. CDR3 DNA: TGTGCCAGCAGCTCCGACAGGGCCAATCAGCCCCAGCATTTT. As protein: CASSSDRANQPQHF.

A single count supports this clone. V usage is TRBV27 and J usage is TRBJ1-1; the D gene is possibly TRBD1 (5 bases). V gave up 2 bases and J gave up 1 base, with 8 bases separating them. The germline gives CDR1 MNHEY, CDR2 SMNVEV (reference sequence). The CDR3 contains 14 residues. This CDR3 reads CASSLVGANTEAFF. CDR3 nucleotide sequence: TGTGCCAGCAGTTTAGTAGGGGCGAACACTGAAGCTTTCTTT.

The rearrangement links TRBV7-9 to TRBJ2-5, with D possibly matching TRBD1 (5 bases). Trimming removed 3 bases from V and 5 bases from J, with 7 bases in between. CDR1 is SEHNR, CDR2 FQNEAQ, per germline (reference sequence). There are 12 residues in the CDR3. The CDR3 loop is CASSLGRETQYF. Here the CDR3 DNA reads TGTGCCAGCAGCTTGGGGCGGGAGACCCAGTACTTC.

The chain combines TRBV25-1 with TRBJ2-2; the match to TRBD1 covers 9 bases. The CDR3 has 15 residues. CDR1 is MGHDK, CDR2 SYGVNS, per germline. The J segment lost 6 bases and the V segment lost 8 bases, leaving 10 bases of the junction unmatched. The CDR3 reads CASCRAGTGSGELFF. The CDR3 DNA reads TGTGCCAGCTGCAGAGCCGGGACAGGGTCCGGGGAGCTGTTTTTT.

This clone was seen a few times. The chain recombines TRBV9 with TRBJ1-4; D not resolved. The length of the CDR3 is 15 residues. V was cut by 0 bases and J by 8 bases, with 14 bases left in between. Germline CDR1 is SGDLS and CDR2 is YYNGEE. CDR3 in amino acids: CASSVEGGRSEKLFF. CDR3 DNA sequence: TGTGCCAGCAGCGTAGAAGGAGGAAGGTCAGAAAAACTGTTTTTT.

The chain links TRBV7-9 to TRBJ2-7; the D is unclear. Germline CDR1 reads SEHNR; CDR2 reads FQNEAQ (reference sequence). Between the trimmed V and J ends, which lost 4 bases and 3 bases, there was a span of 7 bases. The CDR3 covers 12 residues. CDR3 DNA sequence: TGTGCCAGCAGCTCGCCAGGCTACGAGCAGTACTTC. Its protein is CASSSPGYEQYF.

As for this clone: An end of the junction differs from the germline gene, which may be a read error. Additional DNA sequences in this sample encode the identical CDR3. V and J are TRBV11-2 and TRBJ2-7, with 7 bases fitting TRBD1. This CDR3 spans 14 amino acids. Germline CDR1 SGHAT, CDR2 FQNNGV. For the CDR3, the DNA is TGCGCCAGCAGCTTATGGGACAGCTCCTACGAGCAGTACTTC. It specifies CASSLWDSSYEQYF.

The chain joins TRBV4-2 to TRBJ1-1; tentative D call: TRBD1 (5 bases). Germline V gene sequence: CDR1 LGHNA, CDR2 YNFKEQ. The CDR3 contains 16 residues. V lost 0 bases and J lost 2, with 13 bases in between. For the CDR3, the DNA is TGTGCCAGCAGCCAAGACCTAGGGGTTATCAACACTGAAGCTTTCTTT. This gives the protein CASSQDLGVINTEAFF.

The rearrangement uses TRBV19 and TRBJ2-5; 10 bases align to TRBD1. The CDR3 has 16 amino acids. Germline loops: CDR1 LNHDA, CDR2 SQIVND (reference sequence). The trim removed 6 bases at V and 6 bases at J, leaving 13 bases unmatched. CDR3 DNA: TGTGCCAGTAGGGGATGGGGACAGGGGAGTGTACAGACCCAGTACTTC. This codes for CASRGWGQGSVQTQYF.

With regard to this clone: A read error may produce the germline difference seen at one junction end. The chain recombines TRBV7-7 with TRBJ1-6; the match to TRBD1 covers 10 bases. Germline V CDR1 and CDR2: SSHAT, FNYEAQ (reference sequence). CDR3 length equals 17 residues. CDR3 region: CASSLDPRDRGNSPLHF. As DNA, the CDR3 is TGTGCTAGCAGCTTAGACCCCCGGGACAGGGGTAATTCACCCCTCCACTTT.

The chain is built from TRBV6-1 and TRBJ2-2, with TRBD1 as a possible D gene (5 bases). CDR1 and CDR2 from the germline V gene are MNHNS and SASEGT. The CDR3 has 17 residues. V gave up 2 bases and J gave up 1 base, with 14 bases separating them. The CDR3 nucleotides read TGTGCCAGCAGTGAACCCCAGAGTAGGGGGAACACCGGGGAGCTGTTTTTT. This codes for CASSEPQSRGNTGELFF.

This chain uses TRBV5-6 with TRBJ1-2, with D tentatively TRBD1 (5 bases). The germline gives CDR1 SGHDT, CDR2 YYEEEE. The V end was cut by 5 bases, the J end by 5 bases, with 13 bases between. CDR3 size: 13 residues. For the CDR3, the DNA is TGTGCCAGCAGTCGCGACGGGGGATATGGCTACACCTTC. Encoded protein: CASSRDGGYGYTF.

The gene calls are TRBV6-5 and TRBJ1-1, with D unresolved. Germline V CDR1 and CDR2: MNHEY, SVGAGI. V was pared by 5 bases and J by 0 bases, with 7 bases between. This CDR3 has 13 residues. DNA for the CDR3: TGTGCCAGCAGTAGTGCGGTGAACACTGAAGCTTTCTTT. It translates to CASSSAVNTEAFF.

V and J are TRBV28 and TRBJ2-7; D unresolved. Between the trimmed V and J ends, which lost 6 bases and 3 bases, there was a span of 15 bases. This CDR3 is built from 14 residues. Germline CDR1 reads MDHEN; CDR2 reads SYDVKM. In DNA form, the CDR3 reads TGTGCCAGCAGCAGGCCACCTTCTCACTACGAGCAGTACTTC. Encoded protein: CASSRPPSHYEQYF.

This clone was picked up one time. The chain carries TRBV7-2 and TRBJ1-4; D is possibly TRBD1 (5 bases). The CDR3 totals 14 residues. V dropped 1 base and J dropped 8 bases, with 11 bases sitting between them. From germline, CDR1 is SGHTA and CDR2 FQGNSA. The CDR3 sequence: CASSLGRRGEKLFF. Here the CDR3 DNA reads TGTGCCAGCAGCTTAGGGAGGAGGGGAGAAAAACTGTTTTTT.

The chain is built from TRBV28 and TRBJ1-1; D is uncertain. Deletions cut 10 bases from V and 0 bases from J, with 6 bases between. CDR1 is MDHEN, CDR2 SYDVKM, per germline. This CDR3 contains 11 residues. As DNA, the CDR3 is TGTGCCACCGACTTGAACACTGAAGCTTTCTTT. The encoded protein is CATDLNTEAFF.

This chain links TRBV7-9 with TRBJ2-7; TRBD2 aligns across 7 bases. The V segment lost 4 bases and the J segment 0 bases; nucleotides outside the gene matches: 3. This CDR3 comprises 14 residues. Per the germline V gene, CDR1 is SEHNR and CDR2 is FQNEAQ (reference sequence). CDR3 DNA: TGTGCCAGCAGCTGGCGGGAGAGCTCCTACGAGCAGTACTTC. Its protein is CASSWRESSYEQYF.

The chain is built from TRBV29-1 and TRBJ2-5, with 9 bases lining up with TRBD1. Germline trimming cut 4 bases from V and 1 base from J; bases unmatched to any gene: 7. Germline lookup yields CDR1 SQVTM and CDR2 ANQGSEA. This CDR3 has 15 amino acids. CDR3 in DNA: TGCAGCGTTGTCCTTGGGACAGGGTCCCAAGAGACCCAGTACTTC. Amino acids: CSVVLGTGSQETQYF.

This sequence joins TRBV7-9 and TRBJ1-1; D might be TRBD1 (5 bases). CDR1 and CDR2 from the germline V gene are SEHNR and FQNEAQ (reference sequence). Between the trimmed V and J ends, which lost 3 bases and 6 bases, there was a span of 11 bases. The CDR3 is 13 residues long. CDR3 sequence: CASSLAGDSEAFF. The CDR3 DNA reads TGTGCCAGCAGCTTGGCGGGGGACTCTGAAGCTTTCTTT.